A selection of T cell receptor beta chains follows, all from one sample in a study of Ad26.COV2.S vaccination and SARS-CoV-2 variants. Method: immunoSEQ multiplex PCR; TCRdb's copy keeps in-frame clones and lacks some. The data show roughly 300,000 clones, with 75% to 90% seen just once and approximately 11% held by the top ten. This sample comprised peripheral blood, obtained in a trial of Ad26.COV2.S vaccine versus placebo. These receptors originate from a person between 18 and 65 years old who received the Ad26.COV2.S COVID-19 vaccine or a placebo. CDR3s include the opening cysteine and the closing phenylalanine or tryptophan. The D gene is left open where the match is weak. Not every row has a clone size; where given, it reads once, few, many or a size class.

d_gene: .; v_gene: TRBV11-2; len: 13; abundance: .; j_gene: TRBJ1-2; CDR3nt: TGTGCCAGCAGCCCGGACGTACTCAATGGCTACACCTTC; CDR3aa: CASSPDVLNGYTF
d_gene: TRBD2; v_gene: TRBV6-2/TRBV6-3; len: 13; abundance: .; j_gene: TRBJ2-5; CDR3nt: TGTGCCAGCAGTTACACGCCCCCGCGGGGGGAGTACTTC; CDR3aa: CASSYTPPRGEYF
d_gene: .; v_gene: TRBV19; len: 13; abundance: .; j_gene: TRBJ1-2; CDR3nt: TGTGCCAGTAGTATCCCTGGAGTCTATGGCTACACCTTC; CDR3aa: CASSIPGVYGYTF
d_gene: .; v_gene: TRBV18; len: 13; abundance: .; j_gene: TRBJ2-2; CDR3nt: TGTGCCAGCTCATCTGTCTTGGACGGGGAGCTGTTTTTT; CDR3aa: CASSSVLDGELFF
d_gene: TRBD2; v_gene: TRBV28; len: 15; abundance: .; j_gene: TRBJ2-2; CDR3nt: TGTGCCAGCAGTTTAGCGGGGGGGAACACCGGGGAGCTGTTTTTT; CDR3aa: CASSLAGGNTGELFF
d_gene: .; v_gene: TRBV3-1/TRBV3-2; len: 16; abundance: .; j_gene: TRBJ2-3; CDR3nt: TGTGCCAGCAGCCCCCGAGCCCTAGCGAAAACAGATACGCAGTATTTT; CDR3aa: CASSPRALAKTDTQYF
d_gene: .; v_gene: TRBV18; len: 15; abundance: .; j_gene: TRBJ1-2; CDR3nt: TGTGCCAGCTCTCTGAGGGAGGGCGAGATCTATGGCTACACCTTC; CDR3aa: CASSLREGEIYGYTF
d_gene: TRBD1; v_gene: TRBV4-1; len: 16; abundance: once; j_gene: TRBJ2-3; CDR3nt: TGCGCCAGCAGCCGGATAGGACAGGGGGCAACAGATACGCAGTATTTT; CDR3aa: CASSRIGQGATDTQYF
d_gene: TRBD2; v_gene: TRBV7-9; len: 19; abundance: .; j_gene: TRBJ2-5; CDR3nt: TGTGCCAGCAGCTTAGTGACTAGCGGGAGGGCTACCCAACCAGAGACCCAGTACTTC; CDR3aa: CASSLVTSGRATQPETQYF
d_gene: .; v_gene: TRBV9; len: 17; abundance: .; j_gene: TRBJ2-5; CDR3nt: TGTGCCAGCAGCCCCAAGATAGGTACAGGGATGGAAGAGACCCAGTACTTC; CDR3aa: CASSPKIGTGMEETQYF
d_gene: .; v_gene: TRBV24-1; len: 17; abundance: .; j_gene: TRBJ2-1; CDR3nt: TGTGCCACCAGTGAGACGAAAGGGGGGGCGGGCTGGAATGAGCAGTTCTTC; CDR3aa: CATSETKGGAGWNEQFF
d_gene: .; v_gene: TRBV6-5; len: 15; abundance: .; j_gene: TRBJ2-2; CDR3nt: TGTGCCAGCAGTTCCGGGCCCCCCGAGACCGGGGAGCTGTTTTTT; CDR3aa: CASSSGPPETGELFF
d_gene: .; v_gene: TRBV6-2/TRBV6-3; len: 14; abundance: .; j_gene: TRBJ2-5; CDR3nt: TGTGCCAGCAGTTACTCGAAAGTGAGGGAGACCCAGTACTTC; CDR3aa: CASSYSKVRETQYF
d_gene: TRBD1; v_gene: TRBV11-2; len: 15; abundance: .; j_gene: TRBJ2-5; CDR3nt: TGTGCCAGCAGCTTAGAGACAGGGGAGCAAGAGACCCAGTACTTC; CDR3aa: CASSLETGEQETQYF
d_gene: .; v_gene: TRBV2; len: 16; abundance: .; j_gene: TRBJ1-3; CDR3nt: TGTGCCAGCAGTGTCGGAGGTAGGGGCTCTGGAAACACCATATATTTT; CDR3aa: CASSVGGRGSGNTIYF
d_gene: TRBD1; v_gene: TRBV10-1; len: 16; abundance: .; j_gene: TRBJ1-6; CDR3nt: TGCGCCAGCAGTGAGTCGGGACAGGGGCATAATTCACCCCTCCACTTT; CDR3aa: CASSESGQGHNSPLHF
d_gene: .; v_gene: TRBV18; len: 14; abundance: once; j_gene: TRBJ2-5; CDR3nt: TGTGCCAGCTCACCGACCGGTAGTTTGGAGACCCAGTACTTC; CDR3aa: CASSPTGSLETQYF
d_gene: .; v_gene: TRBV25-1; len: 12; abundance: .; j_gene: TRBJ1-1; CDR3nt: TGTGCCAGCACTTCGGACGTCGGAGGGGCTTTCTTT; CDR3aa: CASTSDVGGAFF
d_gene: TRBD1; v_gene: TRBV5-6; len: 14; abundance: .; j_gene: TRBJ2-5; CDR3nt: TGTGCCAGCAGTGGACAGGTAGTTAAAGAGACCCAGTACTTC; CDR3aa: CASSGQVVKETQYF
d_gene: .; v_gene: TRBV28; len: 16; abundance: .; j_gene: TRBJ2-6; CDR3nt: TGTGCCAGCAGGATTCCTGGAAGCTCTGGGGCCAACGTCCTGACTTTC; CDR3aa: CASRIPGSSGANVLTF
d_gene: .; v_gene: TRBV7-9; len: 12; abundance: .; j_gene: TRBJ2-1; CDR3nt: TGTGCCAGCAGCCCAAGTGATTTCCAGCAGTTCTTC; CDR3aa: CASSPSDFQQFF
d_gene: TRBD2; v_gene: TRBV5-1; len: 15; abundance: .; j_gene: TRBJ2-3; CDR3nt: TGCGCCAGCAGCTTAGCGGGGGCCAACACAGATACGCAGTATTTT; CDR3aa: CASSLAGANTDTQYF